This note documents a single T cell receptor (beta chain) sequence. This sample is part of a study of blood T cell repertoires in COVID-19. Study details: Spain, Italy and the United States supplied samples that represented acute and convalescent COVID-19. Sources were T cells, B-cell-depleted T cells, or PBMCs; the material itself was cDNA or gDNA.

The CDR3 totals 15 residues. CDR1 MNHNY and CDR2 SVGAGI come from the germline V gene (reference sequence). The J segment lost 8 bases and the V segment lost 5 bases, leaving 8 bases of the junction unmatched. In the source study's methods: Amplification from reference gene primers served as the basis for estimated nucleated cell counts. Only in-frame clones appear in the TCRdb table, and some are missing; sequencing was by immunoSEQ multiplex PCR. V, J and clone size were drawn from that table, and D and trimming were deduced from the DNA. This table holds a few hundred thousand clones, 75% to 90% found once.

The receptor's source is a woman aged 18-29 years with acute or convalescent COVID-19. Material: peripheral blood. The rearrangement joins TRBV6-6 to TRBJ1-6; TRBD1 matches at 8 bases. The CDR3 spells CASSIPDRDDSPLHF. CDR3 coding DNA: TGTGCCAGCAGTATCCCGGACAGGGACGATTCACCCCTCCACTTT.